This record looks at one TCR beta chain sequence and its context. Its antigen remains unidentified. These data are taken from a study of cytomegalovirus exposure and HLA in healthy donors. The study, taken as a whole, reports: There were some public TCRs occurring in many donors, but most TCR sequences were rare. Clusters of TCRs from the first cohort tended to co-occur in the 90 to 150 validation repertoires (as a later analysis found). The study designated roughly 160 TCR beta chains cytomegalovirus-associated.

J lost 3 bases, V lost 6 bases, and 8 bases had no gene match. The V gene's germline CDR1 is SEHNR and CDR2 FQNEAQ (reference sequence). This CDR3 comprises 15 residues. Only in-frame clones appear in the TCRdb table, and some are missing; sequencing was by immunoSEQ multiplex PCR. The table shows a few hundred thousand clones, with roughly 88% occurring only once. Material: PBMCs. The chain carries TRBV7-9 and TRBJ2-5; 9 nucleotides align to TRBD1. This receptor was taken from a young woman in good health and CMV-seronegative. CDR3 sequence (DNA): TGTGCCAGCAGTCTGACAGGGGGAGGGAAAGAGACCCAGTACTTC. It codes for CASSLTGGGKETQYF.